This is a list of T cell receptor beta chains from one sample in a study of patients and donors after allogeneic stem cell transplantation. TCRdb fed the RT-PCR reads into MiXCR, producing one record per CDR3 protein. The sample consists of 70,000 or so distinct CDR3 sequences, 26% of them appearing once. Input material: blood, either unsorted or a sorted T cell fraction (not recorded which). All receptors derive from a human donor who was either an allogeneic HSCT recipient or a stem cell or donor lymphocyte infusion donor (not recorded which). It is not recorded whose cells these are; they may come from a transplant donor. Both conserved end residues are part of each CDR3. A D gene is named only where the DNA matches it firmly. Size tells how often a clone was seen (once, few, many) or the class of an expanded clone, and some rows leave it out.

clone_size j_call v_call d_call cdr3_nt cdr3_aa
many TRBJ2-3 TRBV30 - TGTGCCTGGGTTCAGGGGCCGCTTGGGGCAGATACGCAGTATTTT CAWVQGPLGADTQYF
- TRBJ2-3 TRBV14 - TGTGCCACCCGCCGGGGGGCCAAGTCAGATACGCAGTATTTT CATRRGAKSDTQYF
few TRBJ1-2 TRBV15 - TGTGCCACCAGCAGAGTGGAAACGGACTATGGCTACACCTTC CATSRVETDYGYTF
many TRBJ2-1 TRBV20-1 TRBD2 TGCAGTGCTCATGGGGAGGGGAGGAGCGGAACCTACAATGAGCAGTTCTTC CSAHGEGRSGTYNEQFF
- TRBJ2-3 TRBV11-2 - TGTGCCAGCAGCTTCCCAGAGGTAGCAGGGACAGATACGCAGTATTTT CASSFPEVAGTDTQYF
- TRBJ2-7 TRBV9 - TGTGCCAGCAGCCCCGAGGGGGTTCGCGAGCAGTACTTC CASSPEGVREQYF
- TRBJ2-3 TRBV7-6 TRBD1 TGTGCCAGCAGCTTAGCGGGGACAGGGGGAAATACGCAGTATTTT CASSLAGTGGNTQYF
- TRBJ1-5 TRBV6-5 - TGTGCCAGCAGTTACTCTTTTGGTTTTGGGTTCGGGAATCAGCCCCAGCATTTT CASSYSFGFGFGNQPQHF
- TRBJ2-7 TRBV6-5 - TGTGCCAGCAGTTACTCGTCATGGTCCAGCTCCTACGAGCAGTACTTC CASSYSSWSSSYEQYF
few TRBJ1-2 TRBV3-1 - TGTGCCAGCAGCCAAGGGGGGAGGAAGTATGGCTACACCTTC CASSQGGRKYGYTF
- TRBJ1-1 TRBV12-3/TRBV12-4 - TGTGCCAGCAGTCCAATGGGGGTTGAAGCTTTCTTT CASSPMGVEAFF
- TRBJ2-3 TRBV5-6 - TGTGCCAGCAGCTTGTTAGCGGAGATAACTAGCACAGATACGCAGTATTTT CASSLLAEITSTDTQYF
- TRBJ2-5 TRBV21-1 - TGTGCCAGCAGCAACCGGGACACCCTGGGAGAGACCCAGTACTTC CASSNRDTLGETQYF
- TRBJ1-1 TRBV20-1 - TGCAGTGCTACCCTAGGGTACTATAACGCTTTCTTT CSATLGYYNAFF
- TRBJ1-4 TRBV6-5 - TGTGCCAGCAGTTCCCCCCAAAGTGGAAAACTGTTTTTT CASSSPQSGKLFF
few TRBJ2-3 TRBV2 - TGTGCCAGCAGGACAGACACAGATACGCAGTATTTT CASRTDTDTQYF
- TRBJ1-2 TRBV12-3/TRBV12-4 - TGTGCCACCCGAGTCGGCTGGAACTATGGCTACACCTTC CATRVGWNYGYTF
few TRBJ1-4 TRBV5-1 TRBD1 TGCGCCAGCAGCTTGGGACAGGGGGGCGAAAAACTGTTTTTT CASSLGQGGEKLFF
many TRBJ1-2 TRBV6-5 TRBD1 TGTGCCAGCAGTTACTGGCCCTCGACAGGGTTTGGTGGCTACACCTTC CASSYWPSTGFGGYTF
- TRBJ2-2 TRBV10-3 - TGTGCCATCAGCTCACTGACCGGGGAGCTGTTTTTT CAISSLTGELFF
few TRBJ2-7 TRBV5-1 - TGCGCCAGCAGCTTGAGAGCGGACCTCTACGAGCAGTACTTC CASSLRADLYEQYF
- TRBJ1-1 TRBV20-1 TRBD1 TGCAGTGCTAGACATAGGGACAGTTCGCCCATGAACACTGAAGCTTTCTTT CSARHRDSSPMNTEAFF
- TRBJ2-6 TRBV18 - TGTGCCAGCTCACCGTCGGGTTCGGGGGCCAACGTCCTGACTTTC CASSPSGSGANVLTF
- TRBJ2-7 TRBV20-1 - TGCAGTGCTAGAGATCCCCAGCGGTCGAGCTCCTACGAGCAGTACTTC CSARDPQRSSSYEQYF
few TRBJ2-1 TRBV27 - TGTGCCAGCAGTCCCCACGGAGACAGGACCTACAATGAGCAGTTCTTC CASSPHGDRTYNEQFF
few TRBJ2-7 TRBV5-1 TRBD1 TGCGCCAGCAGCTTCGGACAGGGCGTCTCCTACGAGCAGTACTTC CASSFGQGVSYEQYF
once TRBJ2-1 TRBV5-1 - TGCGCCAGCAGCTTTGTGGACAGCCTTTACAATGAGCAGTTCTTC CASSFVDSLYNEQFF
few TRBJ2-2 TRBV28 - TGTGCCAGCAGTTCAGACTGGCGGGGCACCGGGGAGCTGTTTTTT CASSSDWRGTGELFF